These T cell receptor beta chains were read from a single sample in a study of lymphopenia after photon versus proton radiotherapy. The method was immunoSEQ multiplex PCR; TCRdb's version includes in-frame clones alone and lacks a portion of them. The data hold over 25,000 clones, with 80% to 90% observed a single time. The specimen comprised peripheral blood, sampled from a patient treated with proton-based radiotherapy. The receptors shown here come from an older woman with cholangiocarcinoma. Some clones in this sample may be carry-over from other donors' samples. Each CDR3 is given with its conserved first and last residue. Each record gives: V gene, clone size, J gene, D gene, CDR3 length, CDR3 protein, CDR3 DNA. The D gene is left open where the match is weak. Where a row states a size, it is once, few, many or the class of an expanded clone; other rows omit it.

v_call: TRBV18
clone_size: .
j_call: TRBJ2-3
d_call: .
cdr3_length: 14
cdr3_aa: CASSPRDTTDTQYF
cdr3_nt: TGTGCCAGCTCACCTCGGGACACCACAGATACGCAGTATTTT

v_call: TRBV11-2
clone_size: .
j_call: TRBJ1-1
d_call: .
cdr3_length: 17
cdr3_aa: CASSPHLAGRKWTEAFF
cdr3_nt: TGTGCCAGCAGCCCCCACCTTGCAGGGCGAAAATGGACTGAAGCTTTCTTT

v_call: TRBV18
clone_size: .
j_call: TRBJ1-5
d_call: TRBD1
cdr3_length: 19
cdr3_aa: CASSLLPETGALSNQPQHF
cdr3_nt: TGTGCCAGCTCACTCCTTCCCGAGACAGGGGCCTTGAGCAATCAGCCCCAGCATTTT

v_call: TRBV23-1
clone_size: .
j_call: TRBJ1-5
d_call: .
cdr3_length: 17
cdr3_aa: CASSQKGWGYSNQPQHF
cdr3_nt: TGCGCCAGCAGTCAAAAGGGGTGGGGTTATAGCAATCAGCCCCAGCATTTT

v_call: TRBV18
clone_size: .
j_call: TRBJ2-3
d_call: .
cdr3_length: 13
cdr3_aa: CASSPPSTDTQYF
cdr3_nt: TGTGCCAGCTCACCACCCAGCACAGATACGCAGTATTTT

v_call: TRBV2
clone_size: few
j_call: TRBJ1-1
d_call: .
cdr3_length: 12
cdr3_aa: CASSGDWGEAFF
cdr3_nt: TGTGCCAGCAGTGGGGACTGGGGTGAAGCTTTCTTT

v_call: TRBV29-1
clone_size: .
j_call: TRBJ2-3
d_call: .
cdr3_length: 13
cdr3_aa: CSVPPDSTDTQYF
cdr3_nt: TGCAGCGTTCCCCCGGACAGCACAGATACGCAGTATTTT

v_call: TRBV19
clone_size: .
j_call: TRBJ2-5
d_call: TRBD2
cdr3_length: 16
cdr3_aa: CASSPGLAGGPETQYF
cdr3_nt: TGTGCCAGTAGTCCCGGACTAGCGGGAGGGCCGGAGACCCAGTACTTC

v_call: TRBV7-9
clone_size: once
j_call: TRBJ2-3
d_call: .
cdr3_length: 17
cdr3_aa: CASSLGRAGTRTDTQYF
cdr3_nt: TGTGCCAGCAGCTTGGGCCGAGCGGGTACCAGGACAGATACGCAGTATTTT

v_call: TRBV4-2
clone_size: .
j_call: TRBJ2-3
d_call: TRBD2
cdr3_length: 16
cdr3_aa: CASSQDNSGGADTQYF
cdr3_nt: TGTGCCAGCAGCCAAGATAATAGCGGGGGTGCAGATACGCAGTATTTT

v_call: TRBV10-1
clone_size: .
j_call: TRBJ2-1
d_call: TRBD2
cdr3_length: 15
cdr3_aa: CASSPGLAGVKEQFF
cdr3_nt: TGCGCCAGCAGTCCGGGACTAGCGGGAGTGAAGGAGCAGTTCTTC

v_call: TRBV7-7
clone_size: .
j_call: TRBJ2-5
d_call: TRBD2
cdr3_length: 16
cdr3_aa: CASSHLGGGNQETQYF
cdr3_nt: TGTGCTAGCAGCCACCTGGGCGGGGGGAACCAAGAGACCCAGTACTTC

v_call: TRBV7-9
clone_size: .
j_call: TRBJ2-2
d_call: TRBD2
cdr3_length: 15
cdr3_aa: CAKGLAGPNTGELFF
cdr3_nt: TGTGCCAAGGGACTAGCGGGACCGAACACCGGGGAGCTGTTTTTT

v_call: TRBV18
clone_size: once
j_call: TRBJ1-1
d_call: TRBD1
cdr3_length: 14
cdr3_aa: CASSRDRGRTEAFF
cdr3_nt: TGTGCCAGCTCCCGCGACAGGGGGCGAACTGAAGCTTTCTTT

v_call: TRBV28
clone_size: .
j_call: TRBJ2-1
d_call: .
cdr3_length: 13
cdr3_aa: CASSLGRDNEQFF
cdr3_nt: TGTGCCAGCAGTCTAGGCCGGGACAATGAGCAGTTCTTC

v_call: TRBV7-5
clone_size: .
j_call: TRBJ1-3
d_call: .
cdr3_length: 17
cdr3_aa: CARSPRQKPYSGNTIYF
cdr3_nt: TGTGCCAGAAGCCCTCGACAGAAACCCTACTCTGGAAACACCATATATTTT

v_call: TRBV30
clone_size: once
j_call: TRBJ1-2
d_call: .
cdr3_length: 13
cdr3_aa: CAWNKGMGYGYTF
cdr3_nt: TGTGCCTGGAATAAGGGGATGGGCTATGGCTACACCTTC

v_call: TRBV9
clone_size: .
j_call: TRBJ2-1
d_call: .
cdr3_length: 12
cdr3_aa: CASSGLVNEQFF
cdr3_nt: TGTGCCAGCAGCGGACTAGTCAATGAGCAGTTCTTC

v_call: TRBV25-1
clone_size: .
j_call: TRBJ2-2
d_call: TRBD1
cdr3_length: 16
cdr3_aa: CASSVTGQGRTGELFF
cdr3_nt: TGTGCCAGCAGTGTTACAGGACAGGGTCGAACCGGGGAGCTGTTTTTT

v_call: TRBV5-6
clone_size: .
j_call: TRBJ2-1
d_call: TRBD2
cdr3_length: 19
cdr3_aa: CASSLGTRLAGTSYNEQFF
cdr3_nt: TGTGCCAGCAGCTTGGGGACCCGTTTAGCGGGTACATCCTACAATGAGCAGTTCTTC

v_call: TRBV7-6
clone_size: few
j_call: TRBJ2-7
d_call: .
cdr3_length: 13
cdr3_aa: CASSSTTGYEQYF
cdr3_nt: TGTGCCAGCAGCTCAACTACGGGCTACGAGCAGTACTTC

v_call: TRBV7-9
clone_size: .
j_call: TRBJ1-6
d_call: .
cdr3_length: 14
cdr3_aa: CASSLMADHSPLHF
cdr3_nt: TGTGCCAGCAGCTTAATGGCCGATCATTCACCCCTCCACTTT

v_call: TRBV2
clone_size: .
j_call: TRBJ1-1
d_call: .
cdr3_length: 17
cdr3_aa: CASSENFPDLMNTEAFF
cdr3_nt: TGTGCCAGCAGTGAAAATTTCCCTGACCTCATGAACACTGAAGCTTTCTTT

v_call: TRBV5-1
clone_size: .
j_call: TRBJ2-7
d_call: .
cdr3_length: 14
cdr3_aa: CASSTGLSSYEQYF
cdr3_nt: TGCGCCAGCAGCACCGGGCTAAGTTCCTACGAGCAGTACTTC

v_call: TRBV2
clone_size: few
j_call: TRBJ2-1
d_call: .
cdr3_length: 12
cdr3_aa: CASSAGSNEQFF
cdr3_nt: TGTGCCAGCAGTGCAGGGTCCAATGAGCAGTTCTTC

v_call: TRBV14
clone_size: .
j_call: TRBJ1-1
d_call: .
cdr3_length: 14
cdr3_aa: CASSRSGMNTEAFF
cdr3_nt: TGTGCCAGCAGCCGATCAGGGATGAACACTGAAGCTTTCTTT

v_call: TRBV7-3
clone_size: .
j_call: TRBJ2-7
d_call: .
cdr3_length: 15
cdr3_aa: CASSLYGGGQSEQYF
cdr3_nt: TGTGCCAGCAGCTTATATGGCGGGGGCCAGAGCGAGCAGTACTTC

v_call: TRBV18
clone_size: few
j_call: TRBJ1-3
d_call: .
cdr3_length: 12
cdr3_aa: CASSTTGNTIYF
cdr3_nt: TGTGCCAGCTCAACAACTGGAAACACCATATATTTT

v_call: TRBV7-3
clone_size: .
j_call: TRBJ2-1
d_call: .
cdr3_length: 14
cdr3_aa: CASSLGYRVNEQFF
cdr3_nt: TGTGCCAGCAGCTTAGGATACAGGGTCAATGAGCAGTTCTTC

v_call: TRBV5-1
clone_size: .
j_call: TRBJ1-1
d_call: .
cdr3_length: 13
cdr3_aa: CASSPGVYTEAFF
cdr3_nt: TGCGCCAGCAGCCCCGGGGTTTACACTGAAGCTTTCTTT

v_call: TRBV9
clone_size: .
j_call: TRBJ1-2
d_call: .
cdr3_length: 13
cdr3_aa: CASSVQRNYGYTF
cdr3_nt: TGTGCCAGCAGCGTACAGAGAAACTATGGCTACACCTTC

v_call: TRBV7-2
clone_size: .
j_call: TRBJ2-2
d_call: TRBD1
cdr3_length: 17
cdr3_aa: CASSSVLMTGITGELFF
cdr3_nt: TGTGCCAGCAGCTCCGTCTTGATGACAGGGATCACCGGGGAGCTGTTTTTT

v_call: TRBV5-1
clone_size: .
j_call: TRBJ1-2
d_call: TRBD1
cdr3_length: 14
cdr3_aa: CASSYSDRENGYTF
cdr3_nt: TGCGCCAGCAGTTACTCCGACAGGGAAAATGGCTACACCTTC

v_call: TRBV6-5
clone_size: .
j_call: TRBJ2-7
d_call: TRBD2
cdr3_length: 14
cdr3_aa: CATLGSGKAYEQYF
cdr3_nt: TGTGCCACCCTAGGGAGCGGGAAAGCCTACGAGCAGTACTTC

v_call: TRBV25-1
clone_size: .
j_call: TRBJ1-5
d_call: TRBD1
cdr3_length: 17
cdr3_aa: CASSEYMGQGAGQPQHF
cdr3_nt: TGTGCCAGCAGTGAATATATGGGACAGGGGGCCGGACAGCCCCAGCATTTT

v_call: TRBV9
clone_size: .
j_call: TRBJ2-7
d_call: TRBD1
cdr3_length: 14
cdr3_aa: CASSRTGSPYEQYF
cdr3_nt: TGTGCCAGCAGCAGGACAGGCAGCCCCTACGAGCAGTACTTC